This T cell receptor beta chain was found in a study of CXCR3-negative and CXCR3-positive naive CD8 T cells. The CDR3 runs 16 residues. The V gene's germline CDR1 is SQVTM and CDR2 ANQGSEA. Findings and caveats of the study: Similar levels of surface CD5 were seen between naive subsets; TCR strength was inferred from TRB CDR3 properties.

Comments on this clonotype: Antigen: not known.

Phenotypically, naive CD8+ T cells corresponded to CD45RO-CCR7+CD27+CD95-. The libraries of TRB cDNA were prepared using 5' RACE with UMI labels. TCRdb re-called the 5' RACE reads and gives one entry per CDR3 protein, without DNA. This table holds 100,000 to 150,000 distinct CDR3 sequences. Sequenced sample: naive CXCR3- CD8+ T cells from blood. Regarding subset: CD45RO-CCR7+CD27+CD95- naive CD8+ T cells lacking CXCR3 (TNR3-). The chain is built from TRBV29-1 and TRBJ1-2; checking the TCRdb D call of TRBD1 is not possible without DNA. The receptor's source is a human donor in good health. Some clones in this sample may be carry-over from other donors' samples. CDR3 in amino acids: CSVAGTQAGGNYGYTF. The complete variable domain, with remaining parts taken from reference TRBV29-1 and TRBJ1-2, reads SAVISQKPSRDICQRGTSLTIQCQVDSQVTMMFWYRQQPGQSLTLIATANQGSEATYESGFVIDKFPISRPNLTFSTLTVSNMSPEDSSIYLCSVAGTQAGGNYGYTFGSGTRLTVV.